A selection of T cell receptor beta chains follows, all from one sample in a study of cytomegalovirus exposure and HLA in healthy donors. Using immunoSEQ multiplex PCR, the repertoire was profiled, and TCRdb retains in-frame clones only, with some absent. The repertoire consists of about 140,000 clones, with about three quarters occurring once and the leading ten covering less than 2%. Sequenced material: PBMCs. Receptor source: a female donor in good health and CMV-seropositive. Both conserved end residues are part of each CDR3. Fields, in order: D gene, V gene, J gene, clone size, CDR3 protein, CDR3 DNA. D genes are given only for firm matches. Rows may omit the clone size; those that give it use once, few, many or a size class.

>TRBD2|TRBV7-2|TRBJ2-3|-
CASSLEVREGASTDTQYF
TGTGCCAGCAGCTTAGAGGTGCGGGAGGGGGCTAGCACAGATACGCAGTATTTT
>TRBD2|TRBV7-2|TRBJ2-3|-
CASSLGTSSATQYF
TGTGCCAGCAGCTTAGGGACTAGCTCGGCTACGCAGTATTTT
>TRBD1|TRBV5-5|TRBJ2-3|-
CASSLGDRVTDTQYF
TGTGCCAGCAGCTTGGGCGACAGGGTGACAGATACGCAGTATTTT
>TRBD2|TRBV7-8|TRBJ2-1|-
CASSFTGGLRNEQFF
TGTGCCAGCAGCTTTACGGGGGGGCTGAGGAATGAGCAGTTCTTC
>-|TRBV14|TRBJ2-3|-
CASSQLGSFTDTQYF
TGTGCCAGCAGCCAACTCGGGTCTTTCACAGATACGCAGTATTTT
>-|TRBV7-2|TRBJ2-3|-
CASSPGTSRETDTQYF
TGTGCCAGCAGCCCAGGGACATCGAGGGAAACAGATACGCAGTATTTT
>TRBD1|TRBV28|TRBJ1-3|-
CASSSVDRVGNTIYF
TGTGCCAGCAGTTCAGTCGACAGGGTGGGAAACACCATATATTTT
>TRBD2|TRBV2|TRBJ2-1|-
CASSGAGGIDEQFF
TGTGCCAGCAGTGGAGCGGGAGGGATCGATGAGCAGTTCTTC
>TRBD1|TRBV5-4|TRBJ1-2|-
CASSLGLGGAGYGYTF
TGTGCCAGCAGCTTGGGTCTAGGGGGCGCCGGCTATGGCTACACCTTC
>TRBD2|TRBV28|TRBJ2-7|-
CASSLAGGGYEQYF
TGTGCCAGCAGTTTAGCGGGAGGTGGGTACGAGCAGTACTTC
>-|TRBV6-1|TRBJ1-1|-
CAVVGGFTEAFF
TGTGCCGTCGTAGGCGGGTTCACTGAAGCTTTCTTT
>TRBD2|TRBV11-3|TRBJ2-3|-
CASSLDPGTSGSADTQYF
TGTGCCAGCAGCTTAGATCCGGGGACTAGCGGGAGTGCAGATACGCAGTATTTT
>-|TRBV29-1|TRBJ2-3|-
CSAARPPGTDTQYF
TGCAGCGCAGCTAGGCCCCCCGGTACAGATACGCAGTATTTT
>-|TRBV6-1|TRBJ1-4|-
CASSLTAPINEKLFF
TGTGCCAGCAGCCTCACAGCTCCTATTAATGAAAAACTGTTTTTT
>-|TRBV7-9|TRBJ2-7|-
CASSPTTWVTSSETYEQYF
TGTGCCAGCAGCCCGACGACATGGGTGACCTCTAGCGAGACCTACGAGCAGTACTTC
>-|TRBV18|TRBJ2-1|few
CASSPSSYNEQFF
TGTGCCAGCTCGCCGAGCTCCTACAATGAGCAGTTCTTC
>-|TRBV11-2|TRBJ1-1|-
CASSSLTVNTEAFF
TGTGCCAGCAGCTCCCTGACAGTTAACACTGAAGCTTTCTTT
>-|TRBV14|TRBJ1-6|-
CASSQDLGGPLHF
TGTGCCAGCAGCCAAGATTTAGGGGGTCCCCTCCACTTT
>-|TRBV2|TRBJ2-1|-
CASRPRLSSYNEQFF
TGTGCCAGCAGGCCCCGACTAAGCTCCTACAATGAGCAGTTCTTC
>-|TRBV30|TRBJ1-5|once
CAWSPGGNQPQHF
TGTGCCTGGAGTCCAGGAGGAAATCAGCCCCAGCATTTT
>TRBD1|TRBV7-3|TRBJ2-1|-
CASSDRVGTGVNEQFF
TGTGCCAGCAGCGATCGAGTAGGGACAGGGGTAAATGAGCAGTTCTTC
>-|TRBV10-1|TRBJ1-6|few
CASSDSTSPLHF
TGCGCCAGCAGTGACAGTACTTCACCCCTCCACTTT
>-|TRBV5-4|TRBJ2-7|once
CASSLQGGYEQYF
TGTGCCAGCAGCTTGCAGGGAGGATACGAGCAGTACTTC
>TRBD2|TRBV18|TRBJ2-1|-
CASSPVAGGLDEQFF
TGTGCCAGCTCACCAGTCGCGGGGGGGCTGGATGAGCAGTTCTTC
>-|TRBV13|TRBJ1-4|few
CASSSGRGNEKLFF
TGTGCCAGCAGCAGCGGACGGGGGAATGAAAAACTGTTTTTT
>-|TRBV5-5|TRBJ2-5|-
CASSLSSQETQYF
TGTGCCAGCAGCTTGTCTAGCCAAGAGACCCAGTACTTC
>TRBD2|TRBV7-2|TRBJ2-1|-
CASSFRRKLAVDEQFF
TGTGCCAGCAGCTTTCGACGGAAACTAGCGGTCGATGAGCAGTTCTTC
>-|TRBV6-6|TRBJ2-2|-
CASSSDGLGHTGELFF
TGTGCCAGCAGTTCTGACGGACTTGGTCACACCGGGGAGCTGTTTTTT
>TRBD2|TRBV6-1|TRBJ2-1|-
CASSGRLAGTYNEQFF
TGTGCCAGCAGTGGCCGACTAGCGGGGACCTACAATGAGCAGTTCTTC
>TRBD1|TRBV27|TRBJ2-7|-
CASSPVDRGLYEQYF
TGTGCCAGCAGTCCCGTGGACAGGGGGTTATACGAGCAGTACTTC
>-|TRBV27|TRBJ1-1|-
CASRRGMIGTEAFF
TGTGCCAGCAGGCGGGGAATGATCGGCACTGAAGCTTTCTTT
>TRBD1|TRBV6-1|TRBJ2-5|-
CASIGTGDQETQYF
TGTGCCAGCATCGGGACAGGGGATCAAGAGACCCAGTACTTC
>-|TRBV21-1|TRBJ2-7|-
CASSKVAGGTGGVYEQYF
-